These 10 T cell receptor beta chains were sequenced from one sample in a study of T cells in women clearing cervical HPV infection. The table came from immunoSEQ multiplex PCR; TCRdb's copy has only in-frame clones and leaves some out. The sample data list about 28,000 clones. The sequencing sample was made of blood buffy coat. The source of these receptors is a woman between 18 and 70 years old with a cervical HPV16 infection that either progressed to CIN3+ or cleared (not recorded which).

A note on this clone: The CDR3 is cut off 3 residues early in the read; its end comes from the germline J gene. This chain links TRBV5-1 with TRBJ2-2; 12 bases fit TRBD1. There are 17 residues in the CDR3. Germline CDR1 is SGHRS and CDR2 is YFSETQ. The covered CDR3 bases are TGCGCCAGCAGCTTGGAGGGACAGGGGGCCGGGAATTCACCG. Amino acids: CASSLEGQGAGNSP. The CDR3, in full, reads CASSLEGQGAGNSPLFF.

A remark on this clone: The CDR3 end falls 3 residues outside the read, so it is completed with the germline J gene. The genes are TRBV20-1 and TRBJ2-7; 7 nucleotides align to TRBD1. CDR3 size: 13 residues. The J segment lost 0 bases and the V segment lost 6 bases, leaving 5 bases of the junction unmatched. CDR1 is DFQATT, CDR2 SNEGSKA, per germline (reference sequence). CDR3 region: CSAPGTASYEQYF. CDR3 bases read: TGCAGTGCCCCCGGGACAGCCTCCTACGAG.

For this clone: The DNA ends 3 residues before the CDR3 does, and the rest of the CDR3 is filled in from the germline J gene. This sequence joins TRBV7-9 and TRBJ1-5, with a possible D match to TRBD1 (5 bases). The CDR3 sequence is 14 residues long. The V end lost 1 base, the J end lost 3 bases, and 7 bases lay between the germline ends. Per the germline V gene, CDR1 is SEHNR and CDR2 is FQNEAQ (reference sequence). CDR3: CASSLGGDNQPQHF. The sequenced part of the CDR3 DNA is TGTGCCAGCAGCTTAGGAGGGGACAATCAGCCC.

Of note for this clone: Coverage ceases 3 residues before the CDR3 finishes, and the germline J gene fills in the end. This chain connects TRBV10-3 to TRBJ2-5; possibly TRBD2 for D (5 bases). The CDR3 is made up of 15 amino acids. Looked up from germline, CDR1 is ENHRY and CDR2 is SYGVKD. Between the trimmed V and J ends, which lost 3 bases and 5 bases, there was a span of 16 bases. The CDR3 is CAISDGRAVAETQYF. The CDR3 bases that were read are TGTGCCATCAGTGACGGGCGGGCGGTGGCCGAGACC.

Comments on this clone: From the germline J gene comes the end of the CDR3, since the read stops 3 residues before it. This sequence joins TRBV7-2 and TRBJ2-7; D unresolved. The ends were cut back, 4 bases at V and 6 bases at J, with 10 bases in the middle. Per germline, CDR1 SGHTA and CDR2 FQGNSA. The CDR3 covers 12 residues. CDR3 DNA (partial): TGTGCCAGCAGCTCCCGGTTACGCGAG. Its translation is CASSSRLRE. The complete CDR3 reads CASSSRLREQYF.

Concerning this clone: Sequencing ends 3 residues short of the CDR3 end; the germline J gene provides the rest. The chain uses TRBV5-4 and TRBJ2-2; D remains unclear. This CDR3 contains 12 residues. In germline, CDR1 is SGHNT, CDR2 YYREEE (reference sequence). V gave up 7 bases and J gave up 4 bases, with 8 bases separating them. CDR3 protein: CASQDFTGELFF. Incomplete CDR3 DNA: TGTGCCAGCCAAGACTTCACCGGGGAG.

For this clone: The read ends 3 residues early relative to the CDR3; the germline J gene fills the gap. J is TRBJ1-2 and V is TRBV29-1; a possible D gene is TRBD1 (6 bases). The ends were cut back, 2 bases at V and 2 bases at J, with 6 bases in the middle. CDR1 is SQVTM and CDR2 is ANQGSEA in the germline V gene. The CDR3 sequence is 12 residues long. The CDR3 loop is CSVEQGNYGYTF. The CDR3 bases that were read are TGCAGCGTTGAACAGGGGAACTATGGC.

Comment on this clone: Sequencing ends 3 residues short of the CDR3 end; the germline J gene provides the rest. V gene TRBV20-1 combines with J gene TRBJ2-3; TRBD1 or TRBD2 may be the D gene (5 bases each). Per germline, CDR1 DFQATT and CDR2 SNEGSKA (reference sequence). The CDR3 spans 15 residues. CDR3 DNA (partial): TGCAGTGCTAGAGTTGGTACGAAGGGGTGGGAGACG. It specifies CSARVGTKGWET. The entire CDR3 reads CSARVGTKGWETQYF.

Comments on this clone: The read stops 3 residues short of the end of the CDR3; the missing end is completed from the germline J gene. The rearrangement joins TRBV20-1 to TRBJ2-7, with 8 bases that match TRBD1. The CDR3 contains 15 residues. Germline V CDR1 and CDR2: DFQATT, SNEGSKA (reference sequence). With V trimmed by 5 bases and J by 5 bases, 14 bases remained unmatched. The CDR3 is CSALNPGQAIDEQYF. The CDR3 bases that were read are TGCAGTGCTCTCAACCCGGGACAGGCTATAGACGAG.

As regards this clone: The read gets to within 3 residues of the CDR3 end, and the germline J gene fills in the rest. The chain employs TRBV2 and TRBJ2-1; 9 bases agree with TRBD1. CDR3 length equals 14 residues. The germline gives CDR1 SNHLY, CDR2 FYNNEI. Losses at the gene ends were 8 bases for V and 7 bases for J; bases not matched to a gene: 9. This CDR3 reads CASSGQGKINEQFF. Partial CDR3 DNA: TGTGCCAGCTCGGGACAGGGAAAAATTAATGAG.